This T cell receptor (beta chain) comes out of a study of blood T cell repertoires in COVID-19. On the study more broadly: Samples taken during acute and convalescent COVID-19 were collected in the United States, Italy and Spain. T cells, B-cell-depleted T cells, or PBMCs supplied cDNA or gDNA.

The CDR3 extends over 16 amino acids. Trimming removed 2 bases at V and 5 bases at J, with 19 bases between. From germline, CDR1 is SGDLS and CDR2 YYNGEE. This clone was counted a single time. In the original workflow: Quantification of nucleated cells was approximated via reference gene primer amplification. Only in-frame clones appear in the TCRdb table, and some are missing; sequencing was by immunoSEQ multiplex PCR. For V, J and clone size, that table is used; D and trimming come from the DNA. This sample has tens of thousands of clones, with approximately 80% found just once. What was sequenced was peripheral blood. V is TRBV9 and J is TRBJ2-5, with a weak D call TRBD1 (6 bases). The receptor's source is an older man with acute or convalescent COVID-19. CDR3 DNA sequence: TGTGCCAGCAGCGTTGGGGCGGGCGGAGACAGGGAGACCCAGTACTTC. Amino acids: CASSVGAGGDRETQYF. The full variable domain, its missing parts supplied by reference TRBV9 and TRBJ2-5, is DSGVTQTPKHLITATGQRVTLRCSPRSGDLSVYWYQQSLDQGLQFLIQYYNGEERAKGNILERFSAQQFPDLHSELNLSSLELGDSALYFCASSVGAGGDRETQYFGPGTRLLVL.